This TCR beta chain came from a study of T cell changes during pregnancy in multiple sclerosis. CDR3 length: 20 amino acids. V shed 8 bases, J shed 0 bases, and the junction held 22 bases outside the gene matches. Germline CDR1 and CDR2: SQVTM and ANQGSEA. Clones were read by immunoSEQ multiplex PCR, and TCRdb kept only the in-frame ones, dropping some. Among tens of thousands of clones, 90% to 95% were seen once, and the ten largest hold around 3.3%. Source: PBMCs, taken in the first trimester of pregnancy. The chain employs TRBV29-1 and TRBJ2-1, with TRBD2 matching 10 bases. The receptor was isolated from a female donor in good health, serving as a control in a pregnancy study. Some clones in this sample may be carry-over from other donors' samples. CDR3 loop: CSIAGLAGEYLPRSYNEQFF. The CDR3 coding sequence is TGCAGCATAGCCGGGCTAGCGGGGGAATACCTACCGCGCTCCTACAATGAGCAGTTCTTC.